What follows are 7 T cell receptor beta chains derived from one specimen sequenced in a study of T cells after yellow fever vaccination. TCRdb re-called the 5' RACE reads with MiXCR, one entry per CDR3 protein. The data contain 140,000 to 150,000 distinct CDR3 sequences, approximately 6.6% of them singletons. The specimen comprised CD4+ T cells sorted from PBMCs, sampled 10 days after the yellow fever booster vaccination. The receptors derive from a man under 40 who received the YFV17D yellow fever vaccine.

This clonotype was counted at least ten times. CDR3 loop: CASSEGTGIAQHF. As DNA, the CDR3 is TGTGCCAGCAGTGAAGGGACAGGGATTGCCCAGCATTTT. This chain connects TRBV2 to TRBJ1-5; 8 positions agree with TRBD1. V shed 1 base and J 11 bases; nucleotides not matched to a gene: 4. From germline, CDR1 is SNHLY and CDR2 FYNNEI. The CDR3 has 13 residues.

This clonotype was seen more than once but under ten times. The chain employs TRBV7-2 and TRBJ2-7; TRBD1 or TRBD2 may be the D gene (5 bases each). This CDR3 is 15 amino acids long. The V end lost 1 base, the J end lost 4 bases, and 14 bases lay between the germline ends. Germline assignment: CDR1 SGHTA and CDR2 FQGNSA. The CDR3 loop is CASSLGPGAGYEQYF. CDR3 nucleotides: TGTGCCAGCAGCTTAGGCCCCGGGGCTGGGTACGAGCAGTACTTC.

This clonotype was seen at least ten times. J is TRBJ1-1 and V is TRBV6-2 or TRBV6-3, with D unclear. From germline, CDR1 is MNHEY and CDR2 SVGEGT. The V and J ends lost 3 bases and 7 bases respectively, with 9 bases between them. CDR3 length: 12 residues. The CDR3 here is CASSYPAIEAFF. As DNA, the CDR3 is TGTGCCAGCAGTTATCCCGCGATTGAAGCTTTCTTT.

The chain is built from TRBV5-5 and TRBJ2-1; no definite D call. The germline CDR1 and CDR2 sequences are SGHKS and YYEKEE (reference sequence). CDR3 size: 12 residues. The chain's CDR3 is CASRLVANEQFF. CDR3 nucleotide sequence: TGTGCTAGCCGCTTGGTGGCCAATGAGCAGTTCTTC.

Note on this clonotype: A much bigger clone sits one base away, suggesting this may be a read error. The chain employs TRBV29-1 and TRBJ2-5; the D is unclear. With 6 bases removed from V and 5 bases from J, the gap between germline ends came to 16 bases. The CDR3 consists of 13 residues. Germline values: CDR1 SQVTM, CDR2 ANQGSEA. The CDR3 spells CSVASMAHETQYF. The CDR3 DNA sequence: TGCAGCGTAGCGAGTATGGCCCACGAGACCCAGTACTTC.

The sample holds many counts of this clonotype. J is TRBJ2-3 and V is TRBV7-9; possibly TRBD1 or TRBD2 for D (5 bases each). The CDR3 has 15 residues. V dropped 5 bases and J dropped 3 bases, with 15 bases sitting between them. Looked up from germline, CDR1 is SEHNR and CDR2 is FQNEAQ (reference sequence). CDR3 nucleotide sequence: TGTGCCAGCAGCCGCGATTCCGGGACGACAGATACGCAGTATTTT. Protein sequence: CASSRDSGTTDTQYF.

This clonotype was detected many times. The rearrangement uses TRBV23-1 and TRBJ2-5, with 12 bases fitting TRBD2. TRBV23-1 is recorded as an ORF, its role being uncertain. The CDR3 runs 17 residues. V shed 1 base and J 5 bases; nucleotides not matched to a gene: 8. CDR3 DNA sequence: TGCGCCAGCAGTCAATGGTCTAGCGGGAGGGCCAAGGAGACCCAGTACTTC. This codes for CASSQWSSGRAKETQYF.